The clone carrying this TCR beta chain has more than one count but fewer than ten. This sample is part of a study of T cells in Graves' hyperthyroidism and ophthalmopathy. The CDR3 is made up of 14 amino acids. Germline loops: CDR1 MNHNY, CDR2 SVGAGI (reference sequence). The V end was cut by 0 bases, the J end by 5 bases, with 11 bases between. It was RNA transcripts that yielded the amplified TCR beta CDR3 regions. HTBI primers drove first-round RT-PCR of the TCR CDR3. MiXCR, run by TCRdb on the multiplex PCR reads, gives a single entry per CDR3 protein. The table shows roughly 720,000 distinct CDR3 sequences, with about 18% occurring only once.

The J gene is TRBJ2-7, the V gene TRBV6-6; perhaps TRBD1 as D (6 bases). Sequences were obtained from blood. The sequence was collected from a man between 45 and 60 years old with Graves' hyperthyroidism. CDR3 protein: CASSYSDGDNEQYF. Written as DNA, the CDR3 is TGTGCCAGCAGTTACTCAGACGGGGACAACGAGCAGTACTTC.